The TCR beta chain described here comes from a study of early T cells in non-severe SARS-CoV-2 infection. Across the whole study: The study sequenced bulk RNA from unsorted whole blood, with chains unpaired.

Study results and caveats: Clonotype matching in VDJdb favored anti-spike CD8 responses and did not capture private and CD4 specificities.

The CDR3 totals 14 residues. V was shortened by 2 bases and J by 1 base, with 9 bases between the two germline ends. Germline loops: CDR1 SGHTA, CDR2 FQGNSA. This clonotype was seen only a few times. Its antigen is undetermined. Tagging with unique molecular identifiers was applied to individual cDNA molecules. In TCRdb, the 5' RACE reads were re-called with MiXCR into one record per CDR3 protein. This sample has under 35,000 distinct CDR3 sequences, with 9% to 10% found just once. The clonotype originates from an adult who was a healthcare worker with PCR-confirmed SARS-CoV-2 infection or an uninfected control (not recorded which). V and J are TRBV7-2 and TRBJ2-7; D gene ambiguous. Sequenced material: whole blood. The CDR3 reads CASSLSQRSYEQYF. The DNA of the CDR3 is TGTGCCAGCAGCTTATCGCAGCGATCCTACGAGCAGTACTTC. The full variable domain, its missing parts supplied by reference TRBV7-2 and TRBJ2-7, is GAGVSQSPSNKVTEKGKDVELRCDPISGHTALYWYRQSLGQGLEFLIYFQGNSAPDKSGLPSDRFSAERTGGSVSTLTIQRTQQEDSAVYLCASSLSQRSYEQYFGPGTRLTVT.